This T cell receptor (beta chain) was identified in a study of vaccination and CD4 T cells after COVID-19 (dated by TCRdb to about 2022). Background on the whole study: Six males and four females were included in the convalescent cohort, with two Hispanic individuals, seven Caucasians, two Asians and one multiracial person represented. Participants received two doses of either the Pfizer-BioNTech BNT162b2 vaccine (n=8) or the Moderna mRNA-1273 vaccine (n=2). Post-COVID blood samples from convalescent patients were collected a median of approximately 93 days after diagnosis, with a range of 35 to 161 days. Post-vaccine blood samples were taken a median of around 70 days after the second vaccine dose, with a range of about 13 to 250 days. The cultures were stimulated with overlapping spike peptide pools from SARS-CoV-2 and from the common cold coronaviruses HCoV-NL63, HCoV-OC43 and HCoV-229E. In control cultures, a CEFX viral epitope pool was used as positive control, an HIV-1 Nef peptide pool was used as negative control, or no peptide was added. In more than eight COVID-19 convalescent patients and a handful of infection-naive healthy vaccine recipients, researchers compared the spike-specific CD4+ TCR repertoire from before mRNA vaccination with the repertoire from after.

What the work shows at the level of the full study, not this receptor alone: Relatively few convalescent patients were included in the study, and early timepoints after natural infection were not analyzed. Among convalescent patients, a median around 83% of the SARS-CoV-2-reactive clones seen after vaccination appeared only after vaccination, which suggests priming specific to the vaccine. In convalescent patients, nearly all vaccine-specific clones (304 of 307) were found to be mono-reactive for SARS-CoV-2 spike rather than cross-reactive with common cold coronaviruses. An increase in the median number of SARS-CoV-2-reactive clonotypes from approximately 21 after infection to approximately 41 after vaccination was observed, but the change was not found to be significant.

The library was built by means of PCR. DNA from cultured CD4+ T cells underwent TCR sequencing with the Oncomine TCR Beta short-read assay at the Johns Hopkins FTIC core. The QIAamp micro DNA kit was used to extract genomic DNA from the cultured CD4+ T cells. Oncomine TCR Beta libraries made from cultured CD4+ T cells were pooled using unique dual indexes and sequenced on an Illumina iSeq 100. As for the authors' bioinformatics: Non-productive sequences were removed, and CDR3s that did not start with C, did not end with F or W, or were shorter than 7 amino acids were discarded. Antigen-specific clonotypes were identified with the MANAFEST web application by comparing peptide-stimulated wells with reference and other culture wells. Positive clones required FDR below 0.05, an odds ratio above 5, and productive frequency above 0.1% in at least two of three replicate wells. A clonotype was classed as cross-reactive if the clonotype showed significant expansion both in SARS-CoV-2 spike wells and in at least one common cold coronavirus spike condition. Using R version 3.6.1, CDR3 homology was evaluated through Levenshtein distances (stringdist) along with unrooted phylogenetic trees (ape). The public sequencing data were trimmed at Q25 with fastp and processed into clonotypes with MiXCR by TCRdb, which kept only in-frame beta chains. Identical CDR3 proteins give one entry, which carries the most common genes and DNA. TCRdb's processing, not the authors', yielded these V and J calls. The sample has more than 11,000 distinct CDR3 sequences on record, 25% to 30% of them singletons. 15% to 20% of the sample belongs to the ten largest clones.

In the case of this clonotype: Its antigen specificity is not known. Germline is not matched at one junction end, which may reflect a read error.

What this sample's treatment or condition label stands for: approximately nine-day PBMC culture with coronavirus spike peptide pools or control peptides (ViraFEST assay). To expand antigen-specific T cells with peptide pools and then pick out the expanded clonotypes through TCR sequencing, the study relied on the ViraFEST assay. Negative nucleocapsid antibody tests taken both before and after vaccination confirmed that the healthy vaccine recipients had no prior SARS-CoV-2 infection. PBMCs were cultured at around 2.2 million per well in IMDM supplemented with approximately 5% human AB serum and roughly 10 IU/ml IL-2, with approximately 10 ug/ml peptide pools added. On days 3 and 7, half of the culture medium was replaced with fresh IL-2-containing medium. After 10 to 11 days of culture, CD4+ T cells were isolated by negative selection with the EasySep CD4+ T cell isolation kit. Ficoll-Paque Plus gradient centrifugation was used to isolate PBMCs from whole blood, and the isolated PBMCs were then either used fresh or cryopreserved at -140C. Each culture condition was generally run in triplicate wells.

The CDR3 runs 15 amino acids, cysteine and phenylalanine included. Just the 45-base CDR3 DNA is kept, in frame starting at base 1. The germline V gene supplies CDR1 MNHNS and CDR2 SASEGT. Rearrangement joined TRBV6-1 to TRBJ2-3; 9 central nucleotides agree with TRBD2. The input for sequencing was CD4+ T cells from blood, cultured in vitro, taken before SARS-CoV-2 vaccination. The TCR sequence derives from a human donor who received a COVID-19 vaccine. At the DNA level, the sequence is TGTGCCATCAGTGAAGTAGCGGGGGGCACAGATACGCAGTATTTT. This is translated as CAISEVAGGTDTQYF.